This T cell receptor (beta chain) was recorded in a study of blood T cells in healthy people across ages. Germline CDR1 and CDR2: SGHTA and FQGNSA. V shed 5 bases and J 1 base; nucleotides not matched to a gene: 7. The CDR3 has 15 amino acids. Staff drew approximately 9.1 milliliters of peripheral blood from each donor. A note on this clonotype: The antigen is unknown.

Study-level points and caveats: With age, beta diversity per million T cells declined roughly linearly, significantly by roughly 40. The study found more naive CD4+ cells and higher diversity in long-lived than aged donors. Unsorted PBMC input precluded a conclusive naive versus antigen-experienced comparison.

Next came a second PCR, run for about 7 to 12 cycles, which used a sample-barcoded 5' primer along with a J-beta primer mix. MiXCR was run by TCRdb on the 5' RACE reads, yielding one entry per CDR3 protein. The data contain hundreds of thousands of distinct CDR3 sequences, roughly 60% of them singletons. The chain recombines TRBV7-2 with TRBJ1-1; 7 bases are shared with TRBD1. The origin of this receptor is a man aged 25 to 40 in good health. What was sequenced was blood. The DNA of the CDR3 is TGTGCCAGCAGCCCTACGGACAGGTGGAACACTGAAGCTTTCTTT. This sequence encodes CASSPTDRWNTEAFF.